The 12 T cell receptor beta chains below all came from one sample that was sequenced in a study of CD8+ T cells in alopecia areata. It was cDNA, reverse transcribed from extracted RNA, that served as the sequencing template. Generated by immunoSEQ multiplex PCR, the TCRdb table keeps only in-frame clones and is missing some. The table lists approximately 59,000 clones, 40% to 50% of them singletons. The material sequenced was CD8+ T cells sorted from blood, taken at week 0. Receptors were obtained from a human donor with alopecia areata.

The V and J genes are TRBV5-1 and TRBJ2-1; the D gene is possibly TRBD2 (5 bases). The germline V and J ends were trimmed by 0 bases and 4 bases, with 14 bases remaining between them. The CDR3 spans 16 residues. The germline CDR1 and CDR2 sequences are SGHRS and YFSETQ. The CDR3 protein is CASSLASGVGYNEQFF. In DNA form, the CDR3 reads TGCGCCAGCAGCTTGGCATCCGGGGTAGGGTACAATGAGCAGTTCTTC.

V usage is TRBV29-1 and J usage is TRBJ2-1; D gene ambiguous. The V end was cut by 7 bases, the J end by 9 bases, with 4 bases between. The length of the CDR3 is 8 residues. CDR1 is SQVTM, CDR2 ANQGSEA, per germline. CDR3 nucleotides: TGCAGCGCACCTGAGCAGTTCTTC. Protein: CSAPEQFF.

A few counts support this clone. This sample also contains other DNA sequences that code for the same CDR3. The gene calls are TRBV6-5 and TRBJ2-7; no reliable D call. V shed 3 bases and J shed 2 bases, with 8 bases lying between them. The CDR3 is 13 residues long. Germline assignment: CDR1 MNHEY and CDR2 SVGAGI. CDR3 protein: CASSYRVAYEQYF. In nucleotides, the CDR3 is TGTGCCAGCAGTTATCGGGTGGCCTACGAGCAGTACTTC.

The chain recombines TRBV4-2 with TRBJ2-7; D unresolved. CDR3 size: 13 residues. The V end lost 2 bases, the J end lost 2 bases, and 7 bases lay between the germline ends. Germline V lookup: CDR1 LGHNA, CDR2 YNFKEQ. CDR3 sequence reads: CASSQRSTYEQYF. The CDR3 nucleotides read TGTGCCAGCAGCCAAAGAAGTACCTACGAGCAGTACTTC.

The rearrangement uses TRBV5-6 and TRBJ2-1; D might be TRBD1 (5 bases). The CDR3 is made up of 15 amino acids. Germline V gene sequence: CDR1 SGHDT, CDR2 YYEEEE. Between the trimmed V and J ends, which lost 3 bases and 1 base, there was a span of 11 bases. For the CDR3, the DNA is TGTGCCAGCAGCTGGGTGAAGGGGTCCTACAATGAGCAGTTCTTC. Its translation: CASSWVKGSYNEQFF.

CDR3 sequence: CASSQKPYGYTF. CDR3 nucleotides: TGCGCCAGCAGCCAGAAACCCTATGGCTACACCTTC. The chain employs TRBV4-1 and TRBJ1-2; no reliable D call. This CDR3 region has 12 residues. With 3 bases removed from V and 4 bases from J, the gap between germline ends came to 6 bases. Germline lookup yields CDR1 MGHRA and CDR2 YSYEKL.

Of note for this clone: In the same sample, other DNA sequences code for this CDR3. The gene calls are TRBV4-1 and TRBJ1-1; no reliable D call. Trimming shortened V by 4 bases and J by 6 bases, and 18 bases separated the two germline ends. The CDR3 runs 15 residues. Germline V gene data show CDR1 as MGHRA and CDR2 as YSYEKL. CDR3 sequence: CASSRLKPPEAEAFF. CDR3 bases: TGCGCCAGCAGCCGCTTAAAGCCGCCTGAGGCTGAAGCTTTCTTT.

V gene TRBV5-1 combines with J gene TRBJ2-1; TRBD2 matches at 11 bases. The CDR3 runs to 15 residues. V shed 6 bases and J 7 bases; nucleotides not matched to a gene: 9. Germline loops: CDR1 SGHRS, CDR2 YFSETQ. CDR3 region: CASKGGLAGGNEQFF. CDR3 in DNA: TGCGCCAGCAAAGGTGGGCTAGCGGGAGGTAATGAGCAGTTCTTC. The full variable domain, rest sourced from reference TRBV5-1 and TRBJ2-1, is KAGVTQTPRYLIKTRGQQVTLSCSPISGHRSVSWYQQTPGQGLQFLFEYFSETQRNKGNFPGRFSGRQFSNSRSEMNVSTLELGDSALYLCASKGGLAGGNEQFFGPGTRLTVL.

The rearrangement joins TRBV11-2 to TRBJ1-2, with D possibly being TRBD1 (6 bases). The V end lost 7 bases, the J end lost 6 bases, and 24 bases lay between the germline ends. Germline values: CDR1 SGHAT, CDR2 FQNNGV. This CDR3 contains 16 residues. Written as DNA, the CDR3 is TGTGCCAGCACCACCTCCCCAATACAGGGTTTTGATGGCTACACCTTC. This encodes CASTTSPIQGFDGYTF.

This chain uses TRBV6-5 with TRBJ2-5; D unresolved. The V and J ends lost 2 bases and 4 bases respectively, with 11 bases between them. The CDR3 consists of 14 residues. Germline V gene sequence: CDR1 MNHEY, CDR2 SVGAGI. The CDR3 region has the DNA TGTGCCAGCAGTTACGCCGACACGGGAGAGACCCAGTACTTC. Amino acids: CASSYADTGETQYF.

The gene calls are TRBV10-1 and TRBJ2-1; 9 bases line up with TRBD2. Losses at the gene ends were 3 bases for V and 7 bases for J; bases not matched to a gene: 13. The CDR3 totals 17 residues. In germline, CDR1 is WNHNN, CDR2 SYGVQD (reference sequence). The CDR3 bases are TGCGCCAGCAGTGAAAATACTCGCGGGAGGGCCTGGAATGAGCAGTTCTTC. Translation gives CASSENTRGRAWNEQFF.

This clone is labeled medium-sized. The chain uses TRBV7-6 and TRBJ2-1; D unclear. In germline, CDR1 is SGHVS, CDR2 FNYEAQ. Trimming left V 4 bases short and J 9 bases short, with 7 bases between. The CDR3 has 11 residues. The CDR3 region has the DNA TGTGCCAGCAGCTCAATGAGTGAGCAGTTCTTC. Amino acid sequence: CASSSMSEQFF.